Listed below are T cell receptor beta chains from one sample, sequenced in a study of blood T cell repertoires in COVID-19. Profiling relied on immunoSEQ multiplex PCR, and the TCRdb table lists in-frame clones only, not all of them. The sample includes about 330,000 clones, about 90% of them seen just once. Material for sequencing was PBMCs or T cells enriched from blood (not recorded which). The receptors here all came from a man younger than 45 who had recovered from COVID-19. The conserved cysteine and the conserved F or W are not part of the CDR3 here. The order of the fields is V gene, J gene, CDR3 protein.

TRBV5-1	TRBJ1-1	ASTRDRKNTEAF
TRBV28	TRBJ2-7	ASSLNPGYGSYEQY
TRBV29-1	TRBJ1-2	SAGTGSYGYT
TRBV7-9	TRBJ1-2	ASSLPIGTEYGYT
TRBV9	TRBJ1-2	ASSAATVTYGYT
TRBV3-1/TRBV3-2	TRBJ2-2	ASSPPAGEITGELF
TRBV6-4	TRBJ2-7	ASLLSRGGEQY
TRBV7-8	TRBJ2-1	ASSFTGGPYNEQF
TRBV4-2	TRBJ1-2	ASSPMGGAYGYT
TRBV27	TRBJ2-2	ASSGSAPGTGELF
TRBV3-1/TRBV3-2	TRBJ2-7	ASSRRQGSEQY
TRBV15	TRBJ2-7	ATSRDRRGAYEQY
TRBV6-5	TRBJ1-2	ASSRRGLNYGYT
TRBV28	TRBJ2-7	AITGQNSYEQY
TRBV11-2	TRBJ2-7	ASSFGTSGSYEQY
TRBV7-9	TRBJ1-5	ASSRGGGNQPQH
TRBV30	TRBJ2-3	AWSASDTQY
TRBV14	TRBJ1-2	ASSQDPIQTGNYGYT
TRBV3-1/TRBV3-2	TRBJ1-3	ASSPTGGSGNTIY
TRBV30	TRBJ1-1	AWRTTGRNTEAF
TRBV6-5	TRBJ1-2	ASSSPRTAKGGYT
TRBV2	TRBJ1-1	ARGTNEAF
TRBV2	TRBJ1-2	ASSPKQGSYGYT
TRBV2	TRBJ1-3	ASSEGSGGAGNTIY
TRBV30	TRBJ2-5	AWSKGFGAGGRETQY
TRBV7-9	TRBJ2-7	ASSFRSNRDEQY
TRBV18	TRBJ2-7	ASSQEVRLRYEQY
TRBV10-3	TRBJ1-1	AISGDRGRTEAF
TRBV21-1	TRBJ2-1	ASSKGAGNNEQF
TRBV12-3/TRBV12-4	TRBJ1-6	ASSFLYYSPLH
TRBV3-1/TRBV3-2	TRBJ1-1	ASSQVTGNTEAF
TRBV28	TRBJ1-6	AIGQGGNSPLH
TRBV5-1	TRBJ2-7	ASSSGTGGYEQY
TRBV7-9	TRBJ2-7	ASSPPVRGPSGEQY
TRBV2	TRBJ1-4	ASSRGNSVGEKLF
TRBV7-2	TRBJ2-7	ASSIRGSHEQY
TRBV19	TRBJ1-5	ASSWGQTSNQPQH
TRBV7-9	TRBJ1-2	ASSHPPRVYGYT
TRBV5-1	TRBJ2-1	ASSLDGGTYNEQF
TRBV28	TRBJ1-4	ASSPGTGTEKLF
TRBV3-1/TRBV3-2	TRBJ2-7	ASSQGLSAGTSGGVEQY
TRBV24-1	TRBJ2-3	ATSDVAGVTDTQY
TRBV6-1	TRBJ2-2	ASSESGTGELF
TRBV5-4	TRBJ1-1	ASSLNRDIEAF
TRBV5-6	TRBJ1-4	ASSLGVEKLF
TRBV6-5	TRBJ2-7	ASSRSPGQSYEQY
TRBV6-1	TRBJ1-1	ASSELGDSTEAF
TRBV7-3	TRBJ1-5	ASSPFGGGESNQPQH
TRBV7-9	TRBJ2-2	ASRHNRGRGTGELF
TRBV3-1/TRBV3-2	TRBJ1-2	ASSQNRVIYGYT
TRBV10-3	TRBJ1-2	AISEGGGGDGYT
TRBV9	TRBJ2-3	ASSTRSLRANTDTQY
TRBV16	TRBJ2-1	ASSQAPAPGF
TRBV6-1	TRBJ2-5	ASSEASGGQETQY
TRBV7-8	TRBJ1-2	ASSPLTGGFGYT